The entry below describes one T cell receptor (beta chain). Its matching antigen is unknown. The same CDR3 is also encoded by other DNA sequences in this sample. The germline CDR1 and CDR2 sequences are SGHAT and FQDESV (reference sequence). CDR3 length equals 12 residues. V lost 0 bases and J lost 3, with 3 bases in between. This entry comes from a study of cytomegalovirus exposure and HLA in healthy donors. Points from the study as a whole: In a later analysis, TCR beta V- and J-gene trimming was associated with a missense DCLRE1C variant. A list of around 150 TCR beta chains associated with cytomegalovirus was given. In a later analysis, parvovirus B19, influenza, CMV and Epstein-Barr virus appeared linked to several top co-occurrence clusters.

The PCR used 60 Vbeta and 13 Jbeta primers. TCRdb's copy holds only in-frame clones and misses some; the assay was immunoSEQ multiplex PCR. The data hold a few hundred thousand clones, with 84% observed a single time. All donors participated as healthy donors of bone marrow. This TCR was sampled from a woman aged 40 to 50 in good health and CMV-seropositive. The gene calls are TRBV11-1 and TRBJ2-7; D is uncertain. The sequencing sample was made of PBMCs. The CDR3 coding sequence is TGTGCCAGCAGCTTAGCCAGCTACGAGCAGTACTTC. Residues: CASSLASYEQYF.